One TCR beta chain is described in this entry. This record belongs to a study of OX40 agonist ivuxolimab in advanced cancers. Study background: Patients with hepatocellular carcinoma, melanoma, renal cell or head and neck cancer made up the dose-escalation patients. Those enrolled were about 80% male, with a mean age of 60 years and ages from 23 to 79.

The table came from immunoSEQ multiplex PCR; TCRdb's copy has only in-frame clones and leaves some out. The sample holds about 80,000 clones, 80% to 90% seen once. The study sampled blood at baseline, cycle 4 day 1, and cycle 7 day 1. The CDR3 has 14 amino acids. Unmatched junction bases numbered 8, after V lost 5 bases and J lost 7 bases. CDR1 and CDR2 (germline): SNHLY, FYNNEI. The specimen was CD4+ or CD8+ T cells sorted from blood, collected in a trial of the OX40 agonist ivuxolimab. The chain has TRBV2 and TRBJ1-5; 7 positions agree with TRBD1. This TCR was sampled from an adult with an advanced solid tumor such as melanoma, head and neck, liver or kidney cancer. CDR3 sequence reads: CASSTDRVGQPQHF. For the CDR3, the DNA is TGTGCCAGCAGTACAGACAGGGTCGGCCAGCCCCAGCATTTT.